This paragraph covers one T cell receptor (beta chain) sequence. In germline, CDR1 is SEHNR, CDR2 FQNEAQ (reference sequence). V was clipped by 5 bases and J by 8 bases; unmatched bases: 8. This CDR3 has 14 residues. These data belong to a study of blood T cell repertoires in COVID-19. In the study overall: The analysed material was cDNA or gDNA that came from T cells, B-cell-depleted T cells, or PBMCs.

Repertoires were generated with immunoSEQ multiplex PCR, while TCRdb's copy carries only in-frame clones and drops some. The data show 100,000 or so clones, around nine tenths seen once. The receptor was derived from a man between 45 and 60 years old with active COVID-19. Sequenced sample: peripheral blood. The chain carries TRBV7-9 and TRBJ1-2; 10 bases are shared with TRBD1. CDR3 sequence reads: CASSPEGQGSGYTF. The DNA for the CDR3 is TGTGCCAGCAGCCCAGAGGGACAGGGGAGCGGCTACACCTTC.